The rows below give T cell receptor beta chains drawn from one sample of a study of molecular identifiers for immune sequencing clone quantification. TCRdb redid the calling of the PCR reads with MiXCR, one entry per CDR3 protein. Of roughly 320,000 distinct CDR3 sequences listed, 24% were seen once; the top ten hold around 0.76%. The sample consisted of naive CD8+ T cells from blood, with Jurkat cell RNA spiked in. Every receptor here comes from a human donor in good health. Some libraries in this study had Jurkat cell RNA spiked in. Both conserved end residues are part of each CDR3. D genes are given only for firm matches. Rows may omit the clone size; those that give it use once, few, many or a size class.

clone_size j_call v_call d_call cdr3_nt cdr3_aa
few TRBJ2-2 TRBV18 TRBD1 TGTGCCAGCTCACTAAAGCACGGGACAGGGTCGGCCCTGAGAACCGGGGAGCTGTTTTTT CASSLKHGTGSALRTGELFF
few TRBJ2-1 TRBV20-1 TRBD2 TGCAGTGCTAGAGATGGCCGGGGGGGCCGGCCCTACAATGAGCAGTTCTTC CSARDGRGGRPYNEQFF
. TRBJ2-7 TRBV5-3 TRBD1 TGTGCCAGCAGCTTGGCGGTCCAGGGGGCCCCGCGGCACTTC CASSLAVQGAPRHF
few TRBJ2-1 TRBV25-1 TRBD1 TGTGCCAGCAGCGTTCAGGGGGCAACCTACAATGAGCAGTTCTTC CASSVQGATYNEQFF
many TRBJ2-3 TRBV6-6 . TGTGCCAGCAGCCCTACGCCCTCAGATACGCAGTATTTT CASSPTPSDTQYF
few TRBJ1-5 TRBV30 . TGTGCCTGGAGGATCCTAAGCACCCGGACAAGAGTAAGCAATCAGCCCCAGCATTTT CAWRILSTRTRVSNQPQHF
many TRBJ1-3 TRBV20-1 . TGCAGTGCTGATACAGGGACTACTGGAAACACCATATATTTT CSADTGTTGNTIYF
. TRBJ2-7 TRBV5-6 TRBD1 TGTGACAGCAGCTTGGCCTTGAGGGGGCGCTGGGAGCAGTACTTC CDSSLALRGRWEQYF
many TRBJ1-1 TRBV11-2 . TGTGCCAGCAGTACCCCCGGGAACACTGAAGCTTTCTTT CASSTPGNTEAFF
many TRBJ2-7 TRBV20-1 TRBD2 TGCAGTGCTAGGATCCTAGCGGGACCAGGAACGGGGGAGCAGTACTTC CSARILAGPGTGEQYF